These T cell receptor beta chains were read from a single sample in a study of memory CD4+ T cells and cytomegalovirus serostatus. Only in-frame clones appear in the TCRdb table, and some are missing; sequencing was by immunoSEQ multiplex PCR. The sample records roughly 40,000 clones, approximately 80% being singletons. Source material: memory CD4+ T cells from blood. Receptors originate from an adult in good health and CMV-seronegative. Both conserved end residues are part of each CDR3. Each record gives: D gene, V gene, CDR3 protein. A D gene is named only where the DNA matches it firmly.

D: TRBD2; V: TRBV27; CDR3: CASHGTSGQETQYF
D: NA; V: TRBV7-8; CDR3: CASSFSWGMNTEAFF
D: TRBD1; V: TRBV7-9; CDR3: CASSLGQGKDYGYTF
D: NA; V: TRBV7-2; CDR3: CASSLASGSTSYEQYF
D: TRBD2; V: TRBV7-2; CDR3: CASSLRSGTFSYEQYF
D: TRBD1; V: TRBV7-9; CDR3: CASSFRLANRGGEKLFF
D: TRBD1; V: TRBV5-1; CDR3: CASSLVDRGSEQYF
D: TRBD1; V: TRBV2; CDR3: CASSTPGTGIETQYF
D: NA; V: TRBV11-2; CDR3: CASSLAPPGSVSNTEAFF
D: NA; V: TRBV7-9; CDR3: CASSFNPLSGNTIYF
D: TRBD2; V: TRBV9; CDR3: CASSFLAGATDTQYF
D: TRBD1; V: TRBV5-5; CDR3: CASSSNPGQGSYGYTF
D: TRBD1; V: TRBV27; CDR3: CASRLPGGEQYF